The TCR beta chain described here comes from a study of tumor T cells in aggressive B-cell lymphoma. Assay: immunoSEQ multiplex PCR; the TCRdb copy retains only in-frame clones and omits some. The top ten hold 4% to 6% of the sample, which has about 4,800 clones, more than 65% seen once. This CDR3 is 17 amino acids long. V shed 3 bases and J 2 bases; nucleotides not matched to a gene: 8. Per the germline V gene, CDR1 is LNHNV and CDR2 is YYDKDF (reference sequence). The rearrangement links TRBV15 to TRBJ2-2; 8 positions agree with TRBD2. Sequenced input: tumor tissue. The sequence came from an adult with diffuse large B cell lymphoma. CDR3 in DNA: TGTGCCACCAGCAGCCCGGGGATAGCGGGAAACACCGGGGAGCTGTTTTTT. Amino acid sequence: CATSSPGIAGNTGELFF.